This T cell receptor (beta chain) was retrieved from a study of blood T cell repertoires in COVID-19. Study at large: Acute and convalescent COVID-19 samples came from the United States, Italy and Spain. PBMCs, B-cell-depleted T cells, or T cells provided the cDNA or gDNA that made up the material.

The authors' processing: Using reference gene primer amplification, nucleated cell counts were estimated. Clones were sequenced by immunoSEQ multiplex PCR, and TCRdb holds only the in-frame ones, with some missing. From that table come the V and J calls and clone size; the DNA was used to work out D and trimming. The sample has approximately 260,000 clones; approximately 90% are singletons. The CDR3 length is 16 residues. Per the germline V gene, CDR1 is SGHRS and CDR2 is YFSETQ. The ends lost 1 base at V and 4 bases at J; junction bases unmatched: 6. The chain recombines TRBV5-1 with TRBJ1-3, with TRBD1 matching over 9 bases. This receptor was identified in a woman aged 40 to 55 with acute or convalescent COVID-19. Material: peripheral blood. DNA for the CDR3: TGCGCCAGCAGCTTGCAGGACACAGGGGGCGGAAACACCATATATTTT. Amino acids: CASSLQDTGGGNTIYF.